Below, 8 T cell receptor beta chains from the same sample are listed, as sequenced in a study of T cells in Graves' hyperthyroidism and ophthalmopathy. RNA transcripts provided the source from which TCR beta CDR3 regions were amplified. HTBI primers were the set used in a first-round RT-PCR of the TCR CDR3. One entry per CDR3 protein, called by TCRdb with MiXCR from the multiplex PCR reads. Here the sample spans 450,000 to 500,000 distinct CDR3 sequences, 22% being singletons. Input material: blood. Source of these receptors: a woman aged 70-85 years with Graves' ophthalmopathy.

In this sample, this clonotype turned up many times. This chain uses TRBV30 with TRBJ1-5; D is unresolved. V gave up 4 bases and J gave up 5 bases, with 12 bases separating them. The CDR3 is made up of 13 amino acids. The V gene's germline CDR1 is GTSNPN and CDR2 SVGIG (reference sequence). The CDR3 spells CAWTSRLDQPQHF. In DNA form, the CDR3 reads TGTGCCTGGACCTCCCGACTAGATCAGCCCCAGCATTTT.

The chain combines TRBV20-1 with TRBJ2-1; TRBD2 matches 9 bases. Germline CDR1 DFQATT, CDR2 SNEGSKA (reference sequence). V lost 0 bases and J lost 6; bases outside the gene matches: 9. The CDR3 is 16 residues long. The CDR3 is CSARESSGRIGNEQFF. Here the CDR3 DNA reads TGCAGTGCTAGAGAGAGTAGCGGGAGAATCGGCAATGAGCAGTTCTTC.

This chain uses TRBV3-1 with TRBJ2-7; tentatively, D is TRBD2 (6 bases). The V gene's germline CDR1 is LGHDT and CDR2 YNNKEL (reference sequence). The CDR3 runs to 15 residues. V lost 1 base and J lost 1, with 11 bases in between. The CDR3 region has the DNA TGTGCCAGCAGCCAAGCAACCGGAGGGTCCTACGAGCAGTACTTC. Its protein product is CASSQATGGSYEQYF.

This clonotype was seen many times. CDR3 in DNA: TGTGCCAGCAGTTTAAGGGACACGCTAGTGGATGAGCAGTTCTTC. Translating it yields CASSLRDTLVDEQFF. The chain is built from TRBV12-3 or TRBV12-4 and TRBJ2-1; D perhaps matches TRBD1 (6 bases). V dropped 2 bases and J dropped 8 bases, with 16 bases sitting between them. The CDR3 consists of 15 residues.

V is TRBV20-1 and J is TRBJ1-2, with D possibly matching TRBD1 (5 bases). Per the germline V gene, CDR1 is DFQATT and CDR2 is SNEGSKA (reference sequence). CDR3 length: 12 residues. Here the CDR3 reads CRPGTVNYGYTF. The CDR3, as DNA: TGCAGGCCCGGGACGGTTAACTATGGCTACACCTTC.

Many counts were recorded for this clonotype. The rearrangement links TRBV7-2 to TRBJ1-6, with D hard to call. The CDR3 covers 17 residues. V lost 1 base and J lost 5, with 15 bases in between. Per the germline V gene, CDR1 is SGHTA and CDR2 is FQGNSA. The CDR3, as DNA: TGTGCCAGCAGCTTAGATTTTCGGCCGGATCATAATTCACCCCTCCACTTT. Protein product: CASSLDFRPDHNSPLHF.

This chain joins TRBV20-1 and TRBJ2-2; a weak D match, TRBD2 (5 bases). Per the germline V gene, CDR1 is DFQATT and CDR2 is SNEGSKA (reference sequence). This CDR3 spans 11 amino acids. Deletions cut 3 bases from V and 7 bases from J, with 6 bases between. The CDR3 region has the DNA TGCAGTGCTAGCGGGAACGGGGAGCTGTTTTTT. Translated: CSASGNGELFF.

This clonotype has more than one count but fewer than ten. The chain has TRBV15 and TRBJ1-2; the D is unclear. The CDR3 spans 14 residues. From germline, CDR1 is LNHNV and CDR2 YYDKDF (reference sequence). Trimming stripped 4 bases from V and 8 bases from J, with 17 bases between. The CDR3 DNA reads TGTGCCACCAGCACCCGGTTGGAGTCGACCGGCTACACCTTC. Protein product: CATSTRLESTGYTF.